This T cell receptor beta chain was found in a study of blood T cell repertoires in COVID-19. Original analysis: Reference gene primers were amplified, and this amplification served to estimate nucleated cell counts. Only in-frame clones appear in the TCRdb table, and some are missing; sequencing was by immunoSEQ multiplex PCR. V and J calls and clone size come straight from that table; D and trimming were deduced from the DNA. The profile shows about 170,000 clones, around 90% of them singletons. The CDR3 totals 14 residues. V lost 1 base to trimming and J lost 4 bases, with 11 bases between them. From germline, CDR1 is LGHNA and CDR2 YNFKEQ.

The chain has TRBV4-2 and TRBJ2-7; D gene uncertain. The clonotype was recovered from a woman of 80 years or more with COVID-19, enrolled during active disease. Material for sequencing was peripheral blood. The CDR3 DNA sequence: TGTGCCAGCAGCCAAGGTTTTACGGGTTACGAGCAGTACTTC. Translating it yields CASSQGFTGYEQYF.